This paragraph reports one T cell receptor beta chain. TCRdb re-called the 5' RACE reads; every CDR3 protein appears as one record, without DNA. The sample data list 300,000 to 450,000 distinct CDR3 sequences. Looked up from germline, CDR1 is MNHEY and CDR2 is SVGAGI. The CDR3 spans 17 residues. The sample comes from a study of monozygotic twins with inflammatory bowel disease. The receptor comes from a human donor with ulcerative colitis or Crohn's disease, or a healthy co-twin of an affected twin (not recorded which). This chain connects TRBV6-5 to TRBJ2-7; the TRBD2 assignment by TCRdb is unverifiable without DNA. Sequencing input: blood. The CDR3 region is CASSYSRTSGGTYEQYF.